Here is one TCR beta chain with its context. These data are taken from a study of shared clonotypes between healthy human individuals. Germline CDR1 reads LNHNV; CDR2 reads YYDKDF (reference sequence). The CDR3 totals 13 residues. Trimming stripped 1 base from V and 4 bases from J, with 5 bases between. The deep-level immunoSEQ assay was used. Repertoires were generated with immunoSEQ multiplex PCR, while TCRdb's copy carries only in-frame clones and drops some. The sample contains about 990,000 clones, 75% to 85% of which appear only once. The source material was memory CD4+ T cells from PBMCs. The subset here: CD45RA-negative fraction. This chain uses TRBV15 with TRBJ2-1, with D unresolved. The sequence was collected from a man between 18 and 35 years old in good health. Some clones in this sample may be carry-over from other donors' samples. The CDR3 DNA sequence: TGTGCCACCAGCAGAGGCGCGTACAATGAGCAGTTCTTC. Its protein is CATSRGAYNEQFF.